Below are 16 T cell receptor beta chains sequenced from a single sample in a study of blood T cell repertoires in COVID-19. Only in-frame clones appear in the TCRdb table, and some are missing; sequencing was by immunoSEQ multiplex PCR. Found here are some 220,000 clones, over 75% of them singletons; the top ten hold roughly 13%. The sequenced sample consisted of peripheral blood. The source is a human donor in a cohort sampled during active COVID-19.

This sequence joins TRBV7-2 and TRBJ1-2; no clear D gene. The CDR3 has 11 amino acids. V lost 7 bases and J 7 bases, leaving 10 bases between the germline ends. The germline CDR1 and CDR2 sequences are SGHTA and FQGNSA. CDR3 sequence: CASNSHVGYTF. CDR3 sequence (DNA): TGTGCCAGCAACTCGCATGTTGGCTACACCTTC.

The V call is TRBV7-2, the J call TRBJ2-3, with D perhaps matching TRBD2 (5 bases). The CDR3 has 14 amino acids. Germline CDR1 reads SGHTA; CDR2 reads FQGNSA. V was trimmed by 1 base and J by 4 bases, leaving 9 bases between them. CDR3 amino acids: CASSLVSGSDTQYF. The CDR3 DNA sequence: TGTGCCAGCAGCTTAGTGAGCGGATCAGATACGCAGTATTTT.

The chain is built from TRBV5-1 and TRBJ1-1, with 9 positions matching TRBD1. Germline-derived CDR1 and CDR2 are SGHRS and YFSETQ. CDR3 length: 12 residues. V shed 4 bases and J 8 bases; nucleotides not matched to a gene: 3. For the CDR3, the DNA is TGCGCCAGCAGCCCCGGACAGGGGGAAGCTTTCTTT. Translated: CASSPGQGEAFF.

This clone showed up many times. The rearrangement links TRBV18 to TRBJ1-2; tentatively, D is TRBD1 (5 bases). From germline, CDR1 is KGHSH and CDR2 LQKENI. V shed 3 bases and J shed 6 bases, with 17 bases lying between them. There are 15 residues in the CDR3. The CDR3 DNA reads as TGTGCCAGCTCACCCCAGGTTGACGGGACTAATGGCTACACCTTC. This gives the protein CASSPQVDGTNGYTF.

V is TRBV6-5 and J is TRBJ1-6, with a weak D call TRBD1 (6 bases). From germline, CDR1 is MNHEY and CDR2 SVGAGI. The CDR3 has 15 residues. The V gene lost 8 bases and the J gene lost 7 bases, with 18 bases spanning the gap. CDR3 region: CASREWTDRNSPLHF. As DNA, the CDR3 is TGTGCCAGCCGAGAGTGGACAGACCGAAATTCACCCCTCCACTTT.

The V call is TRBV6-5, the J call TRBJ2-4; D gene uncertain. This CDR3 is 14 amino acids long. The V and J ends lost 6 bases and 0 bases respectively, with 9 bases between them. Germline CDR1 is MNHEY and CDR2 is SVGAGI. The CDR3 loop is CASSPRLAKNIQYF. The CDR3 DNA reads TGTGCCAGCAGCCCGAGACTAGCCAAAAACATTCAGTACTTC.

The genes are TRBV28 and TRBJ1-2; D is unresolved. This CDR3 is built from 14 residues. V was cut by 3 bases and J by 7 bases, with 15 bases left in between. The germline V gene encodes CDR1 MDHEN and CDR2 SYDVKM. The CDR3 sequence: CASSFLGDSGGYTF. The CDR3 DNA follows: TGTGCCAGCAGTTTCCTAGGTGACTCGGGTGGCTACACCTTC.

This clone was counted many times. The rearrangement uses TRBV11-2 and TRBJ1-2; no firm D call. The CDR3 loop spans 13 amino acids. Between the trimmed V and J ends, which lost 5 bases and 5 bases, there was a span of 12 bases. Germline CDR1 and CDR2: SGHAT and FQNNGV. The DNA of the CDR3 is TGTGCCAGCAGCCTCAATCTAGTATATGGCTACACCTTC. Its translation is CASSLNLVYGYTF.

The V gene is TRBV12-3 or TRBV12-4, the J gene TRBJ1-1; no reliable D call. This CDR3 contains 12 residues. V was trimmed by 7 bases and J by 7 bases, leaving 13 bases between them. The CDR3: CASTPLLGEAFF. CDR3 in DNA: TGTGCCAGCACCCCCTTACTAGGTGAAGCTTTCTTT.

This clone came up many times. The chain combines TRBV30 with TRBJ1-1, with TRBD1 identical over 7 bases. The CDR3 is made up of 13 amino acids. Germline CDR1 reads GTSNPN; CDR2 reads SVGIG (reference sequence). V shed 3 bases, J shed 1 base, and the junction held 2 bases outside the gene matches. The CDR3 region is CAWRRTGNTEAFF. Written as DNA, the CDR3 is TGTGCCTGGAGAAGGACAGGGAACACTGAAGCTTTCTTT.

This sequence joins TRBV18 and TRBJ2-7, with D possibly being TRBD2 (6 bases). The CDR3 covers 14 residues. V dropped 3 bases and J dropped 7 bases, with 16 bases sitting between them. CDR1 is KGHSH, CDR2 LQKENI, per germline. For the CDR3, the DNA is TGTGCCAGCTCACCCCGGGACCTAGCGTCGGAGCAGTACTTC. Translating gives CASSPRDLASEQYF.

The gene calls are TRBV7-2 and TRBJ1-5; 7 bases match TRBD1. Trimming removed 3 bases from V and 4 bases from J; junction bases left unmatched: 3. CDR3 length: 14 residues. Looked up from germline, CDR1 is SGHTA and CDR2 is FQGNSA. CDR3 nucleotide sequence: TGTGCCAGCAGCTTGACAGGGTTAAATCAGCCCCAGCATTTT. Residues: CASSLTGLNQPQHF.

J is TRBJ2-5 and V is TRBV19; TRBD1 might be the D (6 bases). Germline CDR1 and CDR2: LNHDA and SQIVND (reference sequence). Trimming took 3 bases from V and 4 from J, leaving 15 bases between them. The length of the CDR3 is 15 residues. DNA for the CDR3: TGTGCCAGTAGTATCGGACAGACCCAATTAGAGACCCAGTACTTC. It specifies CASSIGQTQLETQYF.

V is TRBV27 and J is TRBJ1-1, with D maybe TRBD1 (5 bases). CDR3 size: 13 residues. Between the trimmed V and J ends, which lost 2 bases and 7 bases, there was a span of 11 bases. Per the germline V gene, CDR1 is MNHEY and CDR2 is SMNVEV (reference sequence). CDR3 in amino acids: CASSLQGVGEAFF. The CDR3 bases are TGTGCCAGCAGTTTACAGGGTGTAGGTGAAGCTTTCTTT.

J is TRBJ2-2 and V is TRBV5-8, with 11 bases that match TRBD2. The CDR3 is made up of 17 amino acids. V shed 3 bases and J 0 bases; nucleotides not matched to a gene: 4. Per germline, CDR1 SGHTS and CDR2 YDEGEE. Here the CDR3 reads CASSSPGLAANTGELFF. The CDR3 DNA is TGTGCCAGCAGCTCCCCGGGACTAGCGGCGAACACCGGGGAGCTGTTTTTT.

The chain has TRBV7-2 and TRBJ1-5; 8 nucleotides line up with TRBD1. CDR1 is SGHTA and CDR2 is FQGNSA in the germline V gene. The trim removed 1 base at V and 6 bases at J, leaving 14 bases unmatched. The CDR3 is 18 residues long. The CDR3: CASSLDAPHRGLSQPQHF. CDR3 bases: TGTGCCAGCAGCTTAGACGCGCCCCACAGGGGGTTGAGTCAGCCCCAGCATTTT. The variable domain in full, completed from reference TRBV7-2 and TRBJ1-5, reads GAGVSQSPSNKVTEKGKDVELRCDPISGHTALYWYRQSLGQGLEFLIYFQGNSAPDKSGLPSDRFSAERTGGSVSTLTIQRTQQEDSAVYLCASSLDAPHRGLSQPQHFGDGTRLSIL.